Many counts were recorded for the clone carrying this TCR beta chain. Antigen specificity is unknown. This entry is derived from a study of early T cells in non-severe SARS-CoV-2 infection. About the research overall: Sequencing was performed on bulk RNA from unsorted whole blood, leaving chains unpaired.

Study-level results: The study's VDJdb matching favored anti-spike CD8 responses and missed private and CD4 specificities.

Unique molecular identifiers tagged individual cDNA molecules. MiXCR, applied by TCRdb to the 5' RACE reads, yields one record per CDR3 protein. The sample holds tens of thousands of distinct CDR3 sequences, approximately 4.4% seen once. V lost 0 bases to trimming and J lost 2 bases; unmatched junction nucleotides: 5. The CDR3 spans 17 residues. The germline CDR1 and CDR2 sequences are MGHRA and YSYEKL. The receptor comes from an adult who was a healthcare worker with PCR-confirmed SARS-CoV-2 infection or an uninfected control (not recorded which). Sequencing was done on a sample of whole blood. V gene TRBV4-1 combines with J gene TRBJ2-1, with 9 positions matching TRBD2. CDR3 sequence: CASSQEWSSGTYNEQFF. The CDR3 DNA follows: TGCGCCAGCAGCCAAGAATGGTCTAGCGGGACCTACAATGAGCAGTTCTTC.